What follows describes a single T cell receptor beta chain. This record comes from a study of long-term antiretroviral therapy in people with HIV. Sequencing used immunoSEQ v3.0 at survey level. Generated by immunoSEQ multiplex PCR, the TCRdb table keeps only in-frame clones and is missing some. The table lists around 20,000 clones, approximately 84% of them singletons. Germline-derived CDR1 and CDR2 are MNHEY and SVGAGI. The ends lost 0 bases at V and 1 base at J; junction bases unmatched: 1. The CDR3 runs to 15 residues. The specimen comprised unsorted PBMCs, sampled 0.9 years after starting antiretroviral therapy. The chain combines TRBV6-5 with TRBJ2-3; 7 nucleotides align to TRBD1. This TCR was recovered from a man between 18 and 29 years old with HIV. DNA of the CDR3: TGTGCCAGCAGTTACTCGAGGGGGCGCACAGATACGCAGTATTTT. Translating it yields CASSYSRGRTDTQYF.